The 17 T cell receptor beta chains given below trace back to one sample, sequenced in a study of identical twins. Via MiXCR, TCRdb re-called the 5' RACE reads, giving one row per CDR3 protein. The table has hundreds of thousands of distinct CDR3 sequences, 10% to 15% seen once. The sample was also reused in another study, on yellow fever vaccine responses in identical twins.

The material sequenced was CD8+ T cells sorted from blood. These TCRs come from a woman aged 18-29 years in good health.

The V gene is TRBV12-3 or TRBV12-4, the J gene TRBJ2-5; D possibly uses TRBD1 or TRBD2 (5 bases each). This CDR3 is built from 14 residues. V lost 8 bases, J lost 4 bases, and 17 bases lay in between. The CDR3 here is CASGAEGRPETQYF. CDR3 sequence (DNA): TGTGCCAGCGGGGCAGAGGGACGACCAGAGACCCAGTACTTC.

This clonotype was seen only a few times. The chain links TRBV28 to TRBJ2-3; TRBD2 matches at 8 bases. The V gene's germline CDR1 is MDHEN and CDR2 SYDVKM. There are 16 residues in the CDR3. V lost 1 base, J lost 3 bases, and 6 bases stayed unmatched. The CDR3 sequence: CASSLSPGGLTDTQYF. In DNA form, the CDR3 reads TGTGCCAGCAGTTTATCCCCGGGAGGGCTGACAGATACGCAGTATTTT.

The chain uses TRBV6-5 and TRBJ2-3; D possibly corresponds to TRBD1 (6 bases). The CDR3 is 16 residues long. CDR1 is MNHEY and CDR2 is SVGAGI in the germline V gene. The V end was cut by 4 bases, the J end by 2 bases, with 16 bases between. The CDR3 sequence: CASSLGVGGNTDTQYF. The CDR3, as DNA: TGTGCCAGCAGTTTAGGAGTAGGGGGAAACACAGATACGCAGTATTTT.

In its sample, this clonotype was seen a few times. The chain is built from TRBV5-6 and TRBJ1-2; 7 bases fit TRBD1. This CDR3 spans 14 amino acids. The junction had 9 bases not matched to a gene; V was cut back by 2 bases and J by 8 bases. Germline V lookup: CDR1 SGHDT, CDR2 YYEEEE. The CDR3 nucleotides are TGTGCCAGCAGCTTCTCGACAGGGAGGTACGGCTACACCTTC. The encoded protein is CASSFSTGRYGYTF.

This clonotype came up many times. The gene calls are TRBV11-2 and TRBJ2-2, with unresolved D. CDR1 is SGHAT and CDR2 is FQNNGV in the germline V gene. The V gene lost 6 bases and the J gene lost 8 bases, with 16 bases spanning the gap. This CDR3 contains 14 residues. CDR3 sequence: CASRPAFSGGELFF. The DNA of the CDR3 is TGTGCCAGCAGGCCTGCGTTTTCTGGTGGGGAGCTGTTTTTT. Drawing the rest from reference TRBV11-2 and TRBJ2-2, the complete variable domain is EAGVAQSPRYKIIEKRQSVAFWCNPISGHATLYWYQQILGQGPKLLIQFQNNGVVDDSQLPKDRFSAERLKGVDSTLKIQPAKLEDSAVYLCASRPAFSGGELFFGEGSRLTVL.

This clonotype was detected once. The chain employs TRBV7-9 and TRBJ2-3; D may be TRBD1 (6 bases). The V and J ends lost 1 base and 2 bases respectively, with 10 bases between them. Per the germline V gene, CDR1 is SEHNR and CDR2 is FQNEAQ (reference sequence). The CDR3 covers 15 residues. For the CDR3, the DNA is TGTGCCAGCAGCTTAGTACAGGGTTACACAGATACGCAGTATTTT. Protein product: CASSLVQGYTDTQYF.

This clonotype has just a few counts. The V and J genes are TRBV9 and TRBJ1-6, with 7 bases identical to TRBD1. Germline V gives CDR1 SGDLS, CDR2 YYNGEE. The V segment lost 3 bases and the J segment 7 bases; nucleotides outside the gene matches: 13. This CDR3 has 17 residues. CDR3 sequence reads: CASSARARDSKNSPLHF. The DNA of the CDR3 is TGTGCCAGCAGCGCCCGGGCCCGGGACAGCAAGAATTCACCCCTCCACTTT.

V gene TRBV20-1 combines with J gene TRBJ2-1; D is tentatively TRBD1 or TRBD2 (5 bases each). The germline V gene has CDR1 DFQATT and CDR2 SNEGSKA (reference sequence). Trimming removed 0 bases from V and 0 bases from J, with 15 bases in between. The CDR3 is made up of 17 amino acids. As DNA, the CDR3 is TGCAGTGCTAGAGACCCCGACAGTACTAGCTCCTACAATGAGCAGTTCTTC. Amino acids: CSARDPDSTSSYNEQFF.

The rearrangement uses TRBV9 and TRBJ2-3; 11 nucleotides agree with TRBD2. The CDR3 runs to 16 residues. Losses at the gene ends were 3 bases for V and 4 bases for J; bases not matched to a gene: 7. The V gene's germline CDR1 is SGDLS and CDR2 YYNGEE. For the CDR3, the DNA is TGTGCCAGCAGCGGGCCCGAACTAGCGGGGGCAGATACGCAGTATTTT. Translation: CASSGPELAGADTQYF.

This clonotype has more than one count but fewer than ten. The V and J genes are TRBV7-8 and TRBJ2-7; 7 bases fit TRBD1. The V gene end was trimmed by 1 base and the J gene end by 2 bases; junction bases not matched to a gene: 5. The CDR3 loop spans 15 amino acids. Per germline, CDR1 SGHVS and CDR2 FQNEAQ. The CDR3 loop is CASSLGRTGAYEQYV. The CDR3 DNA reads TGTGCCAGCAGCTTAGGCCGTACAGGGGCCTACGAGCAGTACGTC.

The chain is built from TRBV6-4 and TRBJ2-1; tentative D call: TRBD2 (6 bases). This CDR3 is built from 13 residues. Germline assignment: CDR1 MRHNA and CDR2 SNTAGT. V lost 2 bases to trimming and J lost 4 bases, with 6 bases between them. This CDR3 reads CASSDAGYNEQFF. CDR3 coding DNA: TGTGCCAGCAGTGACGCGGGGTACAATGAGCAGTTCTTC.

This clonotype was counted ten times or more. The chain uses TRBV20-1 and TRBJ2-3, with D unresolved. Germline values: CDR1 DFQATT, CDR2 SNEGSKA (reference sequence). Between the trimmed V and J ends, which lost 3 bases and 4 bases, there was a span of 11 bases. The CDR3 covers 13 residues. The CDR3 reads CSARLSPPDTQYF. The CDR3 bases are TGCAGTGCTAGGCTCAGCCCCCCAGATACGCAGTATTTT.

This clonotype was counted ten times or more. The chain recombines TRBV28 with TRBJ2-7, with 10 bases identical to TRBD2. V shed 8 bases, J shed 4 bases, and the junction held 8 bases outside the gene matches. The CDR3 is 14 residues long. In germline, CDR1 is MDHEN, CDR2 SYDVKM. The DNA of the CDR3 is TGTGCCAGCGCCACCCTAGCGGGAGTTTACGAGCAGTACTTC. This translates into CASATLAGVYEQYF.

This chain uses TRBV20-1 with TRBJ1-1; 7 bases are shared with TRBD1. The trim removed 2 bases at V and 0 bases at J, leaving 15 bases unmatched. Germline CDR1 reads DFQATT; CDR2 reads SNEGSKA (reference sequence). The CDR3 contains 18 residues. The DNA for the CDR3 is TGCAGTGCTAGAAGTTCGGACACGGCGGACAGGATGAACACTGAAGCTTTCTTT. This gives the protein CSARSSDTADRMNTEAFF.

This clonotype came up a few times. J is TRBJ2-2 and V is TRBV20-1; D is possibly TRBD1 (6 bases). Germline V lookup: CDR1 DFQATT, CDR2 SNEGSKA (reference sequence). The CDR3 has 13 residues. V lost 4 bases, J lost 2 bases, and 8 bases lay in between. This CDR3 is CSATQGNTGELFF. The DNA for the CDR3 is TGCAGTGCTACACAGGGAAACACCGGGGAGCTGTTTTTT.

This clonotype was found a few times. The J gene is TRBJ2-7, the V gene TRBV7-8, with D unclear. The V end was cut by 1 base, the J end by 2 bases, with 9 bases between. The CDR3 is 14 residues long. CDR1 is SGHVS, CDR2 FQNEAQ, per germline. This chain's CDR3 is CASSLVGQPYEQYF. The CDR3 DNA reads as TGTGCCAGCAGCTTAGTCGGGCAGCCCTACGAGCAGTACTTC.

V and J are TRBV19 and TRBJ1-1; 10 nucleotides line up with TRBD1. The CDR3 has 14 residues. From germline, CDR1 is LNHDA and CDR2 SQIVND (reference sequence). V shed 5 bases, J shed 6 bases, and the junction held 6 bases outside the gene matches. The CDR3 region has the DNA TGTGCCAGTAGTGTAGGACAGGGGGGCTCTGAAGCTTTCTTT. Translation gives CASSVGQGGSEAFF. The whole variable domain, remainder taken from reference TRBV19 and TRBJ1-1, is DGGITQSPKYLFRKEGQNVTLSCEQNLNHDAMYWYRQDPGQGLRLIYYSQIVNDFQKGDIAEGYSVSREKKESFPLTVTSAQKNPTAFYLCASSVGQGGSEAFFGQGTRLTVV.